This record looks at one T cell receptor beta chain sequence and its context. Its antigen remains unidentified. The input lacks base qualities; no much larger clone sits a single base away. Each donor gave one peripheral blood draw, approximately 110 mL on average, collected into heparinised tubes. A BD FACSAria II and a panel including CD45RO, CCR7, CD25, CD127, CD95 and CD27 were used to sort naive, central memory, regulatory and stem cell-like memory CD4+ T cells. Every sorted population had a purity above 95%. PBMCs were isolated immediately by Lymphoprep density gradient centrifugation and stained directly without culture. To minimize batch effects, samples were stained and sorted in pairs, one healthy donor with one patient per experiment. V gives up 0 bases and J gives up 3 bases, and the segment between their germline ends measures 9 bases. Via the germline V gene (reference sequence), CDR1 is SGHNT and CDR2 YYREEE. Including the terminal cysteine and phenylalanine, the CDR3 comprises 14 residues. Solely the CDR3 DNA is kept, with 42 bases framed from the first base.

These data come from a study of beta chain features in type 1 diabetes (dated by TCRdb to the late 2010s). For the wider study: Mean age, gender distribution, total cell number and subset yield did not differ between patients and healthy donors. A total of around 110,000,000 sorted cells were examined across all samples, and RNA yield correlated strongly with the number of cells per subset. In the study, recently diagnosed type 1 diabetes patients and matched healthy donors were compared on the TCRB repertoires of their sorted circulating CD4+ T cell subsets. Whereas all 30 or so donors provided naive and central memory subsets, regulatory and stem cell-like memory subsets were isolated from just 8 patients and about 8 healthy donors.

Overall study outcomes, separate from this receptor: Naive, central memory and regulatory TCRB repertoires appeared to be more alike among patients than among healthy donors. Only small numbers of individuals were included in the HLA sub-analyses, which left unresolved whether HLA type had any influence on TCRB rearrangement. Sequencing cDNA rather than genomic DNA could over-represent highly expressing activated cells, although activation and CD3 levels did not differ between groups. Type 1 diabetes patients showed a moderate but significant shortening of TCRB CDR3 length in all four CD4+ subsets. Fewer insertions and more nucleotide deletions at VDJ recombination sites were observed in patients with type 1 diabetes, implying thymic rearrangement abnormalities. PCR may preferentially amplify shorter templates, but because patient and control samples were amplified and corrected together, any resulting skew would affect both groups equally.

The entire isolated RNA was reverse transcribed using the High Capacity cDNA Reverse Transcription Kit, and thus expressed TCRB transcripts were sequenced. Deep immunoSEQ sequencing was applied to naive, central memory and regulatory T cell samples, giving an average of about 3.8 million total reads per sample. Sorted cells were lysed in RLT buffer, and RNA was extracted using DNase-treated RNeasy Micro or Mini kits according to cell number. Each cell subset was processed on its own to prevent cross-contamination, while patient and healthy donor samples were processed together. The immunoSEQ multiplex PCR was used to amplify TCRB sequences from cDNA, generating 87-bp fragments that spanned the CDR3 region. Sequencing of the amplicons was performed on the Illumina HiSeq platform. In the authors' own workflow: Synthetic template baselines were used to correct PCR bias computationally, reads within Hamming distance 2 were collapsed together, and singletons that could not be merged were discarded. Reads were aligned to IMGT to assign V, D and J genes, CDR3 length, and insertions or deletions at six rearrangement sites. Within each subset, clonotype counts were normalized to sorted cell number, after which true diversity and Gini coefficients were computed with the tcR R package. The overlap coefficient, calculated on TCRB nucleotide sequences, was used to quantify repertoire sharing. Out-of-frame TCRB sequences from naive cells were analyzed as a proxy for the pre-selection repertoire. Held by TCRdb, this immuneACCESS table contains in-frame sequences only and omits some clones. Under half of the omission traces to an unresolved V gene where checked; the cause of the rest is unknown. From that table come the V and J calls and clone size; the DNA was used to work out D and trimming. Recorded for this sample are 850,000 to 900,000 clones; roughly a sixth of them occurred a single time. The top ten clones comprise 0.02% to 0.03% of the sample.

The sequence came from a woman younger than 35 in good health. The sample taken for sequencing was naive CD4+ T cells from blood. Reading the label with the study, this specimen's cell subset or site is: true naive CD4+ T cells. Recombination joined TRBV5-4 with TRBJ1-2; TRBD1 might be the D gene, on 5 matching bases. CDR3 region: CASSLAGIDYGYTF. The DNA is TGTGCCAGCAGCTTGGCAGGGATTGACTATGGCTACACCTTC.